This T cell receptor beta chain was sequenced for a study of blood T cell repertoires in COVID-19. As for the study in general: The analysed material was cDNA or gDNA that came from T cells, B-cell-depleted T cells, or PBMCs.

Profiling relied on immunoSEQ multiplex PCR, and the TCRdb table lists in-frame clones only, not all of them. The sample consists of some 160,000 clones, about 87% of them appearing once. The CDR3 totals 14 residues. Germline CDR1 and CDR2: MNHEY and SVGAGI. The junction had 6 bases not matched to a gene; V was cut back by 5 bases and J by 4 bases. Sequenced: peripheral blood. This chain joins TRBV6-5 and TRBJ2-7, with 9 bases aligning to TRBD1. The clonotype comes from a woman aged 70-85 years with COVID-19, enrolled during active disease. The CDR3 loop reads CASSTGTGYYEQYF. The DNA for the CDR3 is TGTGCCAGCAGTACCGGGACAGGGTATTACGAGCAGTACTTC.